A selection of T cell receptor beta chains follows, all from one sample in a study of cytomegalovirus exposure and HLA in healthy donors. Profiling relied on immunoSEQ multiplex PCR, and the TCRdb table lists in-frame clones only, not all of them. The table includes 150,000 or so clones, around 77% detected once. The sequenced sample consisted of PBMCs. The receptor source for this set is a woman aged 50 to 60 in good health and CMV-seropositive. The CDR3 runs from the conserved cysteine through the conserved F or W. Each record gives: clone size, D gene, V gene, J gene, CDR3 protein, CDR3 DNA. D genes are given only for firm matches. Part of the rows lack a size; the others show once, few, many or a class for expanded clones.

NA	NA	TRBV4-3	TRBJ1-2	CASSLSGGRAGYTF	TGCGCCAGCAGCCTCTCGGGGGGACGAGCTGGCTACACCTTC
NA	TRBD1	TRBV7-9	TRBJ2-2	CSSPGGARGTGELFF	TGTTCCAGCCCAGGGGGCGCCCGGGGCACCGGGGAGCTGTTTTTT
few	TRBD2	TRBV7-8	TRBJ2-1	CATSRLAGANEQFF	TGTGCCACCAGTCGACTAGCGGGGGCCAATGAGCAGTTCTTC
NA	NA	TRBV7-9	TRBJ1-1	CSSSLVNTEAFF	TGTTCCAGCAGCTTAGTAAACACTGAAGCTTTCTTT
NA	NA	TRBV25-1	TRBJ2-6	CASLRSSGANVLTF	TGTGCCAGCCTACGGAGCTCTGGGGCCAACGTCCTGACTTTC
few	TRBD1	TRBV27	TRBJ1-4	CASSLGTGGVEKLFF	TGTGCCAGCAGTTTGGGGACAGGGGGCGTTGAAAAACTGTTTTTT
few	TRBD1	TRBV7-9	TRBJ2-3	CSSSPTGTGFRDTQYF	TGTTCCAGCAGCCCCACCGGGACAGGTTTTAGAGATACGCAGTATTTT
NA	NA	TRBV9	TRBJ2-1	CASSVDFGSSYNEQFF	TGTGCCAGCAGCGTCGACTTCGGTAGCTCCTACAATGAGCAGTTCTTC
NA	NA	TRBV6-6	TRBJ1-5	CASSRQRNQPQHF	TGTGCCAGCAGTCGACAGCGCAATCAGCCCCAGCATTTT
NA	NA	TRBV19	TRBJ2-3	CASSPLGAVQTDTQYF	TGTGCCAGTAGTCCCCTGGGGGCGGTTCAAACAGATACGCAGTATTTT
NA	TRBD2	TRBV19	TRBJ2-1	CASSIVPPSGSYFVNEQFF	TGTGCCAGTAGTATAGTCCCCCCTAGCGGGAGCTATTTCGTCAATGAGCAGTTCTTC
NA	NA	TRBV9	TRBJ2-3	CASSYRGGGSTDTQYF	TGTGCCAGCAGTTACCGAGGGGGGGGTAGCACAGATACGCAGTATTTT
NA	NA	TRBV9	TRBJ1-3	CASSLRDTASGNTIYF	TGTGCCAGCAGCCTCCGGGACACCGCTTCTGGAAACACCATATATTTT
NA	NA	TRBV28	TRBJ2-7	CASSLYRVDEQYF	TGTGCCAGCAGTTTGTACAGGGTGGACGAGCAGTACTTC
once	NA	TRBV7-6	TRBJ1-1	CASSNPLRVGATEAFF	TGTGCCAGCAGCAACCCCCTCAGGGTGGGTGCCACTGAAGCTTTCTTT
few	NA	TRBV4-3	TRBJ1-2	CASRQIYRADNYGYTF	TGCGCCAGCAGACAGATCTACAGGGCCGATAACTATGGCTACACCTTC
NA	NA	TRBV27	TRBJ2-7	CASSLSRAYEQYF	TGTGCCAGCAGTTTATCGAGGGCTTACGAGCAGTACTTC
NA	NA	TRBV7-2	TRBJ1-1	CASSPNPTGYNTEAFF	TGTGCCAGCAGCCCGAACCCTACAGGGTACAACACTGAAGCTTTCTTT
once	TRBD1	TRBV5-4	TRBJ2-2	CASRWDRATGELFF	TGTGCCAGCAGGTGGGACAGGGCCACCGGGGAGCTGTTTTTT
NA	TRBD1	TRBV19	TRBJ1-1	CASLSPLQGTEAFF	TGTGCCAGTCTCTCCCCCTTACAGGGGACTGAAGCTTTCTTT